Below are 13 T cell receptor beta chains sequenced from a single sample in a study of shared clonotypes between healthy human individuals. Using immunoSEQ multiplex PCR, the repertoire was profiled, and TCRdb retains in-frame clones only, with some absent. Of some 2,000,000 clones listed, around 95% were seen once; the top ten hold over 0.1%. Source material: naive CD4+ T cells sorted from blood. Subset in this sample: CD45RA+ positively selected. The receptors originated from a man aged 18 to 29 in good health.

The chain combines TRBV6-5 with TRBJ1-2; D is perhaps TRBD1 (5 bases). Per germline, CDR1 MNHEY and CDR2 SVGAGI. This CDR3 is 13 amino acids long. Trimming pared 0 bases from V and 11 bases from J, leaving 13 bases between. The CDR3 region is CASSYSARGPYTF. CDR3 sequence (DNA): TGTGCCAGCAGTTACTCCGCCCGGGGCCCGTACACCTTC.

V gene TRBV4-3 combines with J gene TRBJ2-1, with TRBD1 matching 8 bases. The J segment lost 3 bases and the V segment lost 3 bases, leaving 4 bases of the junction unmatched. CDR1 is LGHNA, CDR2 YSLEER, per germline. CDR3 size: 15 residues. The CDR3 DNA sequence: TGCGCCAGCAGCCAGGGACAGGTCGGCTACAATGAGCAGTTCTTC. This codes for CASSQGQVGYNEQFF.

The CDR3 DNA reads as TGTGCCAGCAGTCCACGACAGAACACTGAAGCTTTCTTT. Translation: CASSPRQNTEAFF. The V gene is TRBV27, the J gene TRBJ1-1; D is unresolved. The length of the CDR3 is 13 residues. The V and J ends lost 5 bases and 1 base respectively, with 8 bases between them. Germline CDR1 is MNHEY and CDR2 is SMNVEV (reference sequence).

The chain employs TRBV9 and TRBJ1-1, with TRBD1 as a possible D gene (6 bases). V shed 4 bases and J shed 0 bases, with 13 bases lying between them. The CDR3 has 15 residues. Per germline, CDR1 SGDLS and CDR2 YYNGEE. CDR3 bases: TGTGCCAGCAGCCCCAATGGACAGATGAACACTGAAGCTTTCTTT. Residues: CASSPNGQMNTEAFF.

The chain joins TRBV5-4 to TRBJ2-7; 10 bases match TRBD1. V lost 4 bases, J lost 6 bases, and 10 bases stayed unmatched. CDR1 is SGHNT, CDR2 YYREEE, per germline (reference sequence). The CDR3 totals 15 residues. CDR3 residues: CASSRTGTGAGEQYF. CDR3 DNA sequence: TGTGCCAGCAGCCGGACCGGGACAGGGGCGGGCGAGCAGTACTTC.

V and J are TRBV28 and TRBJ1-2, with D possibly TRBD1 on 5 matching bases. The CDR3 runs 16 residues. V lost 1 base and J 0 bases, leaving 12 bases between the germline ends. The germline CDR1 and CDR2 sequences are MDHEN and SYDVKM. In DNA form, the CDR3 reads TGTGCCAGCAGTTTATACGGGGCAGAGTCTAACTATGGCTACACCTTC. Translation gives CASSLYGAESNYGYTF.

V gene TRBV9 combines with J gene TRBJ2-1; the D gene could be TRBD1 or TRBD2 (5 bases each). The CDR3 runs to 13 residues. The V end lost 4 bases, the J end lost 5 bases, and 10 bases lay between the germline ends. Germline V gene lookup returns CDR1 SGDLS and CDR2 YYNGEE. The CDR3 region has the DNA TGTGCCAGCAGCCGGGACGCCAACAATGAGCAGTTCTTC. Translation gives CASSRDANNEQFF.

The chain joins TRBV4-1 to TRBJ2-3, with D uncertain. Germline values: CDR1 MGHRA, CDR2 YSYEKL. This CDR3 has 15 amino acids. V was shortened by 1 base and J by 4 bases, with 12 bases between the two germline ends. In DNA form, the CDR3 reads TGCGCCAGCAGCCAAGGGGAAATTAAAGCAGATACGCAGTATTTT. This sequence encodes CASSQGEIKADTQYF.

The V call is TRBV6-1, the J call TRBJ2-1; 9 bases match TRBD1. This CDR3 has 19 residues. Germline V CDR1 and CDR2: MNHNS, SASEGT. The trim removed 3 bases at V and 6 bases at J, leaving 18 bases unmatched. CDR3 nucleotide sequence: TGTGCCAGCAGTGAGCTCCGGGACAGGGTGGCGGGAGCAAGCAATGAGCAGTTCTTC. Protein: CASSELRDRVAGASNEQFF.

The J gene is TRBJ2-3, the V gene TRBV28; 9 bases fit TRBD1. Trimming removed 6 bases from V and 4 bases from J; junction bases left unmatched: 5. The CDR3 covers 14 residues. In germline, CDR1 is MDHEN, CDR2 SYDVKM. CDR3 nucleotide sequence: TGTGCCAGCAGGCGGGACAGGGACCCAGATACGCAGTATTTT. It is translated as CASRRDRDPDTQYF.

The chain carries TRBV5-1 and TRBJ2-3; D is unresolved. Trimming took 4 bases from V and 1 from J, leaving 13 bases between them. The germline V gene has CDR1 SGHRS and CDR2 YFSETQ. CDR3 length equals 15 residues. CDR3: CASSLNSLGTDTQYF. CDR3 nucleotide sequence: TGCGCCAGCAGCCTCAATAGCTTAGGCACAGATACGCAGTATTTT.

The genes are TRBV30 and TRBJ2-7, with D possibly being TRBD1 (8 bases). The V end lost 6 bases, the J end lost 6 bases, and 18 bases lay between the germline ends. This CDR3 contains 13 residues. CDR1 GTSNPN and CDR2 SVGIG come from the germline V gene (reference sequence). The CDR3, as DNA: TGTGCCTGTTCGCCAAGCGGGACAGGCGAGCAGTACTTC. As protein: CACSPSGTGEQYF.

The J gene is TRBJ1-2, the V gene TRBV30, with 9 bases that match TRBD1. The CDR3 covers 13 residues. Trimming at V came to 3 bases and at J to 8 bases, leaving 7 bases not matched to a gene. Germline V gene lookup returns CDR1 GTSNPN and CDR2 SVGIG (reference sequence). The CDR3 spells CAWRPGQGSGYTF. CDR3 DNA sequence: TGTGCCTGGAGACCGGGACAGGGTAGCGGCTACACCTTC.